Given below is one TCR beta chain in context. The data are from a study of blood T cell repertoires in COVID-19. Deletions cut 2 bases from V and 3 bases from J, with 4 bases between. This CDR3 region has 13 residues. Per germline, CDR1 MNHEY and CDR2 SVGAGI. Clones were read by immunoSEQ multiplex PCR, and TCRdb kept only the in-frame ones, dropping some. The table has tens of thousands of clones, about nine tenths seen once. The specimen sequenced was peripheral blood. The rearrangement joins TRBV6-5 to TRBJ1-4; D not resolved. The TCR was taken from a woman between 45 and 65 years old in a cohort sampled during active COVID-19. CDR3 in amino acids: CASSYGPNEKLFF. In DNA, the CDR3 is TGTGCCAGCAGTTACGGCCCTAATGAAAAACTGTTTTTT.